Below are 29 T cell receptor beta chains sequenced from a single sample in a study of beta chain features in type 1 diabetes. The whole isolated RNA underwent reverse transcription, so sequencing captured expressed TCRB transcripts. Some clones are missing from TCRdb's copy, which holds only in-frame ones; the method was immunoSEQ multiplex PCR. Here the sample spans 150,000 to 200,000 clones, approximately 9.1% being singletons. The sample was central memory CD4+ T cells from blood. The receptors originated from a woman aged 18-29 years in good health.

A few counts support this clone. The gene calls are TRBV25-1 and TRBJ2-5; 7 positions match TRBD1. V lost 3 bases, J lost 1 base, and 5 bases stayed unmatched. Germline values: CDR1 MGHDK, CDR2 SYGVNS. This CDR3 has 15 amino acids. CDR3 region: CASSENRGIQETQYF. The CDR3 coding sequence is TGTGCCAGCAGTGAGAACAGGGGAATCCAAGAGACCCAGTACTTC.

This clone has only one observation. Here the CDR3 reads CASSFRGRALEETQYF. Here the CDR3 DNA reads TGCGCCAGCAGCTTTCGGGGGAGGGCCTTGGAAGAGACCCAGTACTTC. This chain uses TRBV5-1 with TRBJ2-5; TRBD2 matches at 7 bases. CDR1 and CDR2 (germline): SGHRS, YFSETQ. The V segment lost 2 bases and the J segment 3 bases; nucleotides outside the gene matches: 10. The CDR3 runs to 16 residues.

This clone turned up a few times. The genes are TRBV11-1 and TRBJ1-2; 10 bases match TRBD1. This CDR3 contains 15 residues. Germline CDR1 and CDR2: SGHAT and FQDESV (reference sequence). V dropped 4 bases and J dropped 3; count of bases not matched to a gene: 5. The chain's CDR3 is CASSSRGQGDYGYTF. The CDR3 nucleotides are TGTGCCAGCAGCTCCCGAGGACAGGGGGACTATGGCTACACCTTC.

This clone was detected a few times. This chain connects TRBV21-1 to TRBJ1-2; TRBD1, the table's D call, lacks a check against the DNA. TRBV21-1 is a pseudogene locus. The CDR3 spans 14 residues. CDR3 in DNA: TGTGCCAGCAGCGAACAGGGTCGGGACTATGGCTACACCTTC. Protein sequence: CASSEQGRDYGYTF.

This clone was seen a few times. The J gene is TRBJ1-6, the V gene TRBV5-4; 7 nucleotides match TRBD1. Germline V gene data show CDR1 as SGHNT and CDR2 as YYREEE (reference sequence). The CDR3 sequence is 13 residues long. V was clipped by 4 bases and J by 8 bases; unmatched bases: 3. CDR3 in amino acids: CASSGTGDSPLHF. The CDR3 bases are TGTGCCAGCAGCGGCACAGGGGATTCACCCCTCCACTTT.

This clone was seen a handful of times. This chain uses TRBV5-4 with TRBJ1-2; 7 nucleotides align to TRBD1. J was trimmed by 2 bases and V by 0 bases; bases with no gene match: 4. The length of the CDR3 is 15 residues. CDR1 is SGHNT, CDR2 YYREEE, per germline (reference sequence). The chain's CDR3 is CASSLGGTANYGYTF. The CDR3 DNA is TGTGCCAGCAGCTTGGGTGGGACAGCGAACTATGGCTACACCTTC.

The sample holds many counts of this clone. This chain connects TRBV5-1 to TRBJ2-7; 9 nucleotides agree with TRBD2. V lost 0 bases and J lost 6; bases outside the gene matches: 16. CDR3 size: 18 residues. CDR1 SGHRS and CDR2 YFSETQ come from the germline V gene. The CDR3 nucleotides are TGCGCCAGCAGCTTGGGGGATCTGCGGGAGGGCCCAAAGGGCGAGCAGTACTTC. Protein product: CASSLGDLREGPKGEQYF.

This clone was seen a handful of times. The rearrangement uses TRBV27 and TRBJ1-3, with D possibly matching TRBD1 (6 bases). The CDR3 totals 14 residues. Germline CDR1 and CDR2: MNHEY and SMNVEV (reference sequence). Trimming shortened V by 5 bases and J by 0 bases, and 8 bases separated the two germline ends. In nucleotides, the CDR3 is TGTGCCAGCAGTAGGACAGCCTCTGGAAACACCATATATTTT. Protein: CASSRTASGNTIYF.

The CDR3 DNA follows: TGCAGCGTTGAAGGGGGGGGGAACACTGAAGCTTTCTTT. It yields the protein CSVEGGGNTEAFF. The V gene is TRBV29-1, the J gene TRBJ1-1, with D possibly matching TRBD1 (5 bases). The CDR3 is 13 amino acids. Germline values: CDR1 SQVTM, CDR2 ANQGSEA. V lost 1 base and J lost 1, with 7 bases in between.

This CDR3 reads CASSVAPRVGELFF. DNA of the CDR3: TGTGCCAGCAGCGTTGCCCCCAGGGTAGGGGAACTGTTTTTT. This rearrangement joins TRBV9 to TRBJ1-4; TRBD1 might be the D (5 bases). This CDR3 is 14 amino acids long. The V and J ends lost 2 bases and 12 bases respectively, with 17 bases between them. CDR1 SGDLS and CDR2 YYNGEE come from the germline V gene.

The V gene is TRBV2, the J gene TRBJ2-1, with a possible D match to TRBD2 (5 bases). Germline loops: CDR1 SNHLY, CDR2 FYNNEI. The CDR3 has 15 amino acids. V was shortened by 1 base and J by 2 bases, with 9 bases between the two germline ends. The CDR3 spells CASSEGRSTYNEQFF. DNA of the CDR3: TGTGCCAGCAGTGAAGGGAGGTCTACCTACAATGAGCAGTTCTTC.

This clone was seen more than once but under ten times. The chain links TRBV19 to TRBJ1-1; possible D gene TRBD1, 5 bases. V lost 8 bases, J lost 0 bases, and 13 bases lay in between. The CDR3 has 14 amino acids. Germline V gene lookup returns CDR1 LNHDA and CDR2 SQIVND (reference sequence). As DNA, the CDR3 is TGTGCCAGTCTAAAAACAGGTATGAACACTGAAGCTTTCTTT. Encoded protein: CASLKTGMNTEAFF.

Written as DNA, the CDR3 is TGTGCCAGCAGCTCGGACAGGGTAAACATTCAGTACTTC. Amino acids: CASSSDRVNIQYF. The chain couples TRBV5-4 to TRBJ2-4; 8 bases match TRBD1. Per germline, CDR1 SGHNT and CDR2 YYREEE (reference sequence). CDR3 length: 13 amino acids. V lost 3 bases, J lost 6 bases, and 2 bases stayed unmatched.

The chain employs TRBV15 and TRBJ2-1; TRBD1 matches 8 bases. Germline-derived CDR1 and CDR2 are LNHNV and YYDKDF (reference sequence). CDR3 length: 16 residues. V shed 5 bases and J 1 base; nucleotides not matched to a gene: 7. The CDR3 sequence is CATSGLQGVSYNEQFF. CDR3 in DNA: TGTGCCACCAGCGGCTTACAGGGGGTATCCTACAATGAGCAGTTCTTC.

This clone occurred a few times. This chain uses TRBV25-1 with TRBJ2-7; TRBD1 matches 9 bases. The CDR3 has 16 residues. V was pared by 9 bases and J by 0 bases, with 12 bases of the junction left unmatched. Germline CDR1 is MGHDK and CDR2 is SYGVNS. The CDR3 reads CASSTPRDRVSYEQYF. The DNA for the CDR3 is TGTGCCAGTAGTACCCCCCGGGACAGGGTCTCCTACGAGCAGTACTTC.

This clone came up a few times. The chain links TRBV25-1 to TRBJ1-2, with D tentatively TRBD1 (6 bases). CDR3 size: 15 residues. Germline V CDR1 and CDR2: MGHDK, SYGVNS. V lost 5 bases and J lost 3, with 16 bases in between. The CDR3 protein is CASSPPTGRYYGYTF. In DNA, the CDR3 is TGTGCCAGCAGTCCCCCGACAGGCCGTTACTATGGCTACACCTTC.

There are a few counts of this clone. Mismatch with germline at one junction end may stem from a read error. The chain uses TRBV7-7 and TRBJ2-1; TRBD2 agrees at 13 bases. In germline, CDR1 is SSHAT, CDR2 FNYEAQ (reference sequence). CDR3 length: 14 amino acids. The CDR3 nucleotides are TGTGCTAGCAGCCGGACTAGCGGGAGTTATGAGCAGTTCTTC. Translated, it gives CASSRTSGSYEQFF.

Comments on this clone: A far larger clone is one nucleotide away, so this likely arose from a read error. Distinct nucleotide sequences in the sample also encode this CDR3. The chain couples TRBV4-1 to TRBJ2-1, with TRBD2 identical over 8 bases. Germline V gene data show CDR1 as MGHRA and CDR2 as YSYEKL. J was trimmed by 0 bases and V by 7 bases; bases with no gene match: 5. The CDR3 has 15 amino acids. CDR3 sequence: CASNPGTSSYNEQFF. CDR3 DNA sequence: TGCGCCAGCAACCCCGGGACTAGCTCCTACAATGAGCAGTTCTTC.

The V call is TRBV15, the J call TRBJ1-5, with TRBD1 matching over 8 bases. This CDR3 is built from 19 residues. V dropped 0 bases and J dropped 4; count of bases not matched to a gene: 14. CDR1 and CDR2 (germline): LNHNV, YYDKDF (reference sequence). This chain's CDR3 is CATSRDGPGQGLKNQPQHF. DNA of the CDR3: TGTGCCACCAGCAGAGATGGCCCCGGACAGGGTTTAAAGAATCAGCCCCAGCATTTT.

The chain uses TRBV5-1 and TRBJ1-5; D unresolved. The germline V gene encodes CDR1 SGHRS and CDR2 YFSETQ. Trimming cost V 0 bases and J 6 bases, with 7 bases left between them. CDR3 length: 13 amino acids. The CDR3, as DNA: TGCGCCAGCAGCTTGGAGCCCGGTCAGCCCCAGCATTTT. It encodes CASSLEPGQPQHF.

This chain connects TRBV6-5 to TRBJ1-2; D not resolved. V gave up 4 bases and J gave up 2 bases, with 8 bases separating them. The CDR3 is 13 amino acids. Germline values: CDR1 MNHEY, CDR2 SVGAGI. CDR3 residues: CASSFGGNYGYTF. The CDR3 DNA reads TGTGCCAGCAGTTTCGGAGGAAACTATGGCTACACCTTC.

This clone appeared a few times. The CDR3 nucleotides read TGCAGCGTTGAAGATCTGGCAGGTGATGGGTTCTTC. The encoded protein is CSVEDLAGDGFF. The gene calls are TRBV29-1 and TRBJ2-1; D not certain. Deletions cut 0 bases from V and 15 bases from J, with 15 bases between. From germline, CDR1 is SQVTM and CDR2 ANQGSEA. The CDR3 is 12 residues long.

This clone was seen a handful of times. The chain combines TRBV6-1 with TRBJ2-6; 7 bases are shared with TRBD2. Germline assignment: CDR1 MNHNS and CDR2 SASEGT. The CDR3 is made up of 15 amino acids. The V segment lost 10 bases and the J segment 0 bases; nucleotides outside the gene matches: 6. CDR3 nucleotide sequence: TGTGCCACTTGGGAGGGAGTCTCTGGGGCCAACGTCCTGACTTTC. As protein: CATWEGVSGANVLTF.

This clone was counted a few times. Written as DNA, the CDR3 is TGTGCCAGCAGTGAAGCCTTACAGGGATTGGAGACCCAGTACTTC. It encodes CASSEALQGLETQYF. The rearrangement uses TRBV2 and TRBJ2-5; possible D gene TRBD1, 6 bases. This CDR3 has 15 residues. V was clipped by 0 bases and J by 5 bases, with 13 bases between them. The germline CDR1 and CDR2 sequences are SNHLY and FYNNEI. Full variable domain (remainder filled in from reference TRBV2 and TRBJ2-5): EPEVTQTPSHQVTQMGQEVILRCVPISNHLYFYWYRQILGQKVEFLVSFYNNEISEKSEIFDDQFSVERPDGSNFTLKIRSTKLEDSAMYFCASSEALQGLETQYFGPGTRLLVL.

The V gene is TRBV4-1, the J gene TRBJ1-4, with D perhaps matching TRBD1 (6 bases). This CDR3 has 15 amino acids. V shed 1 base and J shed 5 bases, with 11 bases lying between them. CDR1 is MGHRA and CDR2 is YSYEKL in the germline V gene. The CDR3 loop is CASSQGAGENEKLFF. The DNA of the CDR3 is TGCGCCAGCAGCCAAGGGGCAGGGGAAAATGAAAAACTGTTTTTT.

About this clone: The same CDR3 arises from other DNA sequences in this sample as well. This chain joins TRBV2 and TRBJ1-1; D perhaps matches TRBD1 (5 bases). This CDR3 contains 13 residues. CDR1 and CDR2 from the germline V gene are SNHLY and FYNNEI. Trimming pared 5 bases from V and 1 base from J, leaving 8 bases between. The CDR3: CASSNQGNTEAFF. The DNA for the CDR3 is TGTGCCAGCAGTAACCAGGGGAACACTGAAGCTTTCTTT.

A few counts support this clone. The chain recombines TRBV29-1 with TRBJ2-1; TRBD1 agrees at 8 bases. Germline lookup yields CDR1 SQVTM and CDR2 ANQGSEA. Unmatched junction bases numbered 13, after V lost 5 bases and J lost 10 bases. The CDR3 has 14 residues. The CDR3 spells CSVKGRTGYSEQFF. As DNA, the CDR3 is TGCAGCGTTAAGGGTAGGACAGGGTATTCGGAGCAGTTCTTC.

The V call is TRBV7-9, the J call TRBJ1-4; D perhaps matches TRBD1 (6 bases). Germline assignment: CDR1 SEHNR and CDR2 FQNEAQ (reference sequence). The CDR3 has 14 residues. V lost 11 bases and J 0 bases, leaving 13 bases between the germline ends. The CDR3 DNA sequence: TGTGCCCTTGGGGGCACCTCAACTAATGAAAAACTGTTTTTT. Protein sequence: CALGGTSTNEKLFF.

This clone was observed many times. The chain carries TRBV4-1 and TRBJ1-1; 7 bases agree with TRBD1. The CDR3 sequence is 15 residues long. With 3 bases clipped from V and 0 bases from J, the junction kept 4 bases outside the gene matches. Germline V gene lookup returns CDR1 MGHRA and CDR2 YSYEKL. CDR3 nucleotide sequence: TGCGCCAGCAGCCAGGGACAGAACATGAACACTGAAGCTTTCTTT. Amino acid sequence: CASSQGQNMNTEAFF.